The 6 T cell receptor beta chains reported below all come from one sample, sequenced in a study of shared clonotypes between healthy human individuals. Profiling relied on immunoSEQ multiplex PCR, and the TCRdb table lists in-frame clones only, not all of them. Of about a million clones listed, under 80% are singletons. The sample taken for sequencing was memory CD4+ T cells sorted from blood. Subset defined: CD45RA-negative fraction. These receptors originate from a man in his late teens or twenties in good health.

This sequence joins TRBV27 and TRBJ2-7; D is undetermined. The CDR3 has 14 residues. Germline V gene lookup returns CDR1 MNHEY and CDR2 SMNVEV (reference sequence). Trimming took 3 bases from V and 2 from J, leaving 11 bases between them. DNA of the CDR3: TGTGCCAGCAGTTTTTGGGTTCGGCCCTACGAGCAGTACTTC. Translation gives CASSFWVRPYEQYF.

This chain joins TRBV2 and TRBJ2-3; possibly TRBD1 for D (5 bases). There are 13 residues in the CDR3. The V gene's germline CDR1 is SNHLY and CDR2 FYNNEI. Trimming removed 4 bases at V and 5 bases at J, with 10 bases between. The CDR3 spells CASSVQGGDTQYF. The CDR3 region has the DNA TGTGCCAGCAGTGTGCAGGGTGGAGATACGCAGTATTTT.

The CDR3 sequence: CAIKAGGLRNEQFF. The CDR3 DNA sequence: TGTGCCATCAAAGCGGGGGGGCTTCGCAATGAGCAGTTCTTC. This chain joins TRBV10-3 and TRBJ2-1; 10 nucleotides line up with TRBD2. J lost 6 bases, V lost 7 bases, and 6 bases had no gene match. The CDR3 sequence is 14 residues long. Looked up from germline, CDR1 is ENHRY and CDR2 is SYGVKD.

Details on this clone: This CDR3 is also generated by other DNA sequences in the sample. The CDR3: CASSLGGLGEKLFF. The CDR3 DNA is TGCGCCAGCAGCTTGGGAGGACTTGGTGAAAAACTGTTTTTT. The chain couples TRBV5-1 to TRBJ1-4, with D unclear. Germline V gives CDR1 SGHRS, CDR2 YFSETQ. CDR3 length equals 14 residues. V shed 0 bases and J shed 7 bases, with 10 bases lying between them.

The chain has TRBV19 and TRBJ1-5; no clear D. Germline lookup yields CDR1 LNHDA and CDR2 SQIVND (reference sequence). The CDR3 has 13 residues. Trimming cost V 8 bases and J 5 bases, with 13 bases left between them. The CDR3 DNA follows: TGTGCCAGTTCCGGGGTGTCGGATCAGCCCCAGCATTTT. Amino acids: CASSGVSDQPQHF.

The CDR3 sequence: CASSASGRGSTGELFF. CDR3 DNA sequence: TGTGCCAGCTCCGCTAGTGGAAGGGGTTCCACCGGGGAGCTGTTTTTT. The V call is TRBV18, the J call TRBJ2-2; tentative D call: TRBD1 (5 bases). The V gene lost 6 bases and the J gene lost 4 bases, with 18 bases spanning the gap. The CDR3 is made up of 16 amino acids. CDR1 is KGHSH and CDR2 is LQKENI in the germline V gene.